The present entry profiles one TCR beta chain with its context. Libraries were prepared by immunoSEQ multiplex PCR; TCRdb keeps only in-frame clonotypes and omits some of them. The repertoire holds about 100,000 clones, with 86% as singletons. This sample is drawn from a study of blood T cell repertoires in COVID-19. Background on the study: Nucleic acid was either cDNA or gDNA, and it came from T cells, B-cell-depleted T cells, or PBMCs.

The CDR3 is 14 residues long. Germline CDR1 reads SNHLY; CDR2 reads FYNNEI. Trimming took 7 bases from V and 3 from J; bases not matched to a gene: 8. This TCR derives from a man aged 55-75 years with acute or convalescent COVID-19. The sample taken for sequencing was peripheral blood. The chain links TRBV2 to TRBJ2-5, with 7 bases fitting TRBD1. CDR3 in DNA: TGTGCCAGCAAACGGGACAGCGGCAAAGAGACCCAGTACTTC. Protein product: CASKRDSGKETQYF.